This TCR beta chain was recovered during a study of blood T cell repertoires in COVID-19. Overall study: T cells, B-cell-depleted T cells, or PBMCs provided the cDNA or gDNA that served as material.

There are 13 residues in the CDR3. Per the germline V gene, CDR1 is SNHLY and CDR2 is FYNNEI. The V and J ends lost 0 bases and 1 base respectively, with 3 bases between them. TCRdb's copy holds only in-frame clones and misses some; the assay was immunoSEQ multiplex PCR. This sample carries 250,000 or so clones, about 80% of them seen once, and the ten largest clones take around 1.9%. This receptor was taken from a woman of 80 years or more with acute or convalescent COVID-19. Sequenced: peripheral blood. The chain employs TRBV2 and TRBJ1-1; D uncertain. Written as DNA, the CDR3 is TGTGCCAGCAGTGAAGCAGCGAACACTGAAGCTTTCTTT. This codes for CASSEAANTEAFF.